This T cell receptor (beta chain) came from a study of cytomegalovirus exposure and HLA in healthy donors. Overall study results and limits: According to reports, the classifier identified cytomegalovirus status with high specificity and sensitivity. The HLA-A and HLA-B alleles of most subjects were reportedly predicted accurately from TCR beta sequences. It was assumed in the presence/absence analyses that sequencing depth was roughly uniform across donors.

Use of 60 Vbeta and 13 Jbeta primers characterized the PCR. Measured with immunoSEQ multiplex PCR; TCRdb has only the in-frame clones, and not every one. The table has 100,000 to 150,000 clones, about two thirds seen once. Though nominally healthy at sampling, donors likely had unrecorded immune exposures. On this clone itself: Its antigen is not identified.

The ends lost 2 bases at V and 9 bases at J; junction bases unmatched: 6. The CDR3 has 13 amino acids. Germline lookup yields CDR1 SGHRS and CDR2 YFSETQ. This chain connects TRBV5-1 to TRBJ1-2; 8 bases match TRBD1. Sequencing was performed on PBMCs. The TCR comes from a woman aged 55-69 years in good health and CMV-seropositive. The CDR3 protein is CASSLGQGTRYTF. The CDR3 DNA reads TGCGCCAGCAGCTTAGGACAGGGTACGCGCTACACCTTC. The variable domain in full, with the rest retrieved from reference TRBV5-1 and TRBJ1-2, is KAGVTQTPRYLIKTRGQQVTLSCSPISGHRSVSWYQQTPGQGLQFLFEYFSETQRNKGNFPGRFSGRQFSNSRSEMNVSTLELGDSALYLCASSLGQGTRYTFGSGTRLTVV.